This T cell receptor beta chain stems from a study of blood T cell repertoires in COVID-19. Study in general: From the United States, Italy and Spain came samples of acute and convalescent COVID-19. From T cells, B-cell-depleted T cells, or PBMCs came the material, which was cDNA or gDNA.

V was shortened by 4 bases and J by 0 bases, with 13 bases between the two germline ends. CDR1 MGHRA and CDR2 YSYEKL come from the germline V gene. The length of the CDR3 is 17 residues. In the study's own analysis: Quantification of nucleated cells was approximated via reference gene primer amplification. This table comes from immunoSEQ multiplex PCR, and its TCRdb copy is limited to in-frame clones, with some not included. Clone size and V and J calls were adopted from that table, with D and trimming inferred from the DNA. The sample has about 94,000 clones, more than 65% seen once. The sample holds a few counts of this clone.

The source material was peripheral blood. The TCR was taken from a man aged 55 to 69 with acute or convalescent COVID-19. The chain links TRBV4-1 to TRBJ1-6, with D unclear. This CDR3 reads CASSPESPSSYNSPLHF. CDR3 in DNA: TGCGCCAGCAGCCCCGAATCCCCGAGCTCCTATAATTCACCCCTCCACTTT.